The table lists the clone carrying this T cell receptor beta chain with many counts. The antigen is unknown. The data were taken from a study of T cell repertoires in cytomegalovirus infection. CDR1 DFQATT and CDR2 SNEGSKA come from the germline V gene (reference sequence). The V and J ends lost 0 bases and 10 bases respectively, with 13 bases between them. This CDR3 region has 14 residues. In TCRdb, the reads were re-called with MiXCR into one record per CDR3 protein. The sample shows under 150,000 distinct CDR3 sequences, approximately 8.8% of them seen only once. Whole-study findings and limits: Carriage of CMV together with the relevant HLA was identifiable through cumulative public TCR beta family frequency. It was HLA-C-restricted CMV-specific TCR beta clonotypes that dominated the response ex vivo.

The sample consisted of PBMCs. The chain uses TRBV20-1 and TRBJ1-6; the D gene is possibly TRBD1 (5 bases). The receptor's source is a human donor in good health (CMV status not recorded). Some clones in this sample may be carry-over from other donors' samples. DNA of the CDR3: TGCAGTGCTAGAGATCAGGGCTCCCACTCACCCCTCCACTTT. This gives the protein CSARDQGSHSPLHF.